This entry features one TCR beta chain sequence. The antigen is undetermined. Other DNA sequences of this sample code for an identical CDR3. This entry belongs to a study of shared clonotypes between healthy human individuals. Germline CDR1 is KGHSH and CDR2 is LQKENI. This CDR3 spans 13 amino acids. V dropped 2 bases and J dropped 2 bases, with 7 bases sitting between them. Study observations and caveats: Represented diversity (both genetic and exposure-history) was limited by the small number of donors. It was observed that 4% to 6% of naive CD4 clonotypes were shared across several donors.

Every subset's genomic DNA went evenly onto several immunoSEQ plates. Replicate PCRs from sorted subsets contained roughly 220 ng DNA, which is around 29,000 T cell genomes. The repertoire was sequenced with immunoSEQ multiplex PCR; TCRdb's copy has only in-frame clones and lacks some. Seen here are approximately 2,300,000 clones, 92% observed once, and the top ten hold 0.37%. Sequencing was done on a sample of naive CD4+ T cells from PBMCs. Subset defined: CD45RA+ positively selected. V usage is TRBV18 and J usage is TRBJ2-7; D not certain. The TCR originated in a man younger than 35 in good health. Some clones in this sample may be carry-over from other donors' samples. The DNA of the CDR3 is TGTGCCAGCTCACCAAGCCAAGCCTACGAGCAGTACTTC. It translates to CASSPSQAYEQYF. Full variable domain (remainder filled in from reference TRBV18 and TRBJ2-7): NAGVMQNPRHLVRRRGQEARLRCSPMKGHSHVYWYRQLPEEGLKFMVYLQKENIIDESGMPKERFSAEFPKEGPSILRIQQVVRGDSAAYFCASSPSQAYEQYFGPGTRLTVT.